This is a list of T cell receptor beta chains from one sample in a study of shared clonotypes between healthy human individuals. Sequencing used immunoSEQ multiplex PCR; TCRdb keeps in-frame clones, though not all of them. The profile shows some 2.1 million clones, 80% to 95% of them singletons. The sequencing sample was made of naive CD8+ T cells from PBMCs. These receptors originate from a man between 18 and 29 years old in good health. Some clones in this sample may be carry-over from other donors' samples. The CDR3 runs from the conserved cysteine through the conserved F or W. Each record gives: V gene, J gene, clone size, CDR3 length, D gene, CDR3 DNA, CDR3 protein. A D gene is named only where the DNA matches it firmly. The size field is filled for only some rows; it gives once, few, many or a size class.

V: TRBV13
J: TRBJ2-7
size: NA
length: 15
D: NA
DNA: TGTGCCAGCAGCTCCAGAGCCCTTAGCTCCTACGAGCAGTACTTC
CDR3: CASSSRALSSYEQYF

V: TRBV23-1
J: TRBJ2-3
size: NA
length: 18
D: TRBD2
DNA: TGCGCCAGCAGTCACACCTCCCTAGCGGGAGGGCCCTGGGATACGCAGTATTTT
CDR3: CASSHTSLAGGPWDTQYF

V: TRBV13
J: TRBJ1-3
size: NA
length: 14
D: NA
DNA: TGTGCCAGCAGCTTAGGTGGCAGGGCGGACACCATATATTTT
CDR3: CASSLGGRADTIYF

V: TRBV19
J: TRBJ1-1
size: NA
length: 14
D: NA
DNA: TGTGCCAGTAGTATAAGACGACTGAACACTGAAGCTTTCTTT
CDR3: CASSIRRLNTEAFF

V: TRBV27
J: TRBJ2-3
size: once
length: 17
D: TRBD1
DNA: TGTGCCAGCACCAGGGACCATAGGACAGGGGTCACAGATACGCAGTATTTT
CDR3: CASTRDHRTGVTDTQYF

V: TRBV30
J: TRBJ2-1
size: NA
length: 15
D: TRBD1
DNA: TGTGCCTGGAGTGTAGGGGACAGCTCCTACAATGAGCAGTTCTTC
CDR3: CAWSVGDSSYNEQFF

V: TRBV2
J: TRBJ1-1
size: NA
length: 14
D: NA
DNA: TGTGCCACCAACCGGGGGACAAGCAACACTGAAGCTTTCTTT
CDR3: CATNRGTSNTEAFF

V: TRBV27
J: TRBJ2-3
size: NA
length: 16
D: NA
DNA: TGTGCCAGCAGTTTGTTGGTCGCCAGGGCAGGAGATACGCAGTATTTT
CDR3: CASSLLVARAGDTQYF

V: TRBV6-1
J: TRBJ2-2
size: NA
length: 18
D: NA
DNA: TGTGCCAGCAGTGCCTATCGGGCCGGGACAATGAACACCGGGGAGCTGTTTTTT
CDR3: CASSAYRAGTMNTGELFF

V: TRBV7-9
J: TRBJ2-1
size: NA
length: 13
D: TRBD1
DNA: TGTGCCAGCAGCCTGGACAGGGTAAATGAGCAGTTCTTC
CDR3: CASSLDRVNEQFF

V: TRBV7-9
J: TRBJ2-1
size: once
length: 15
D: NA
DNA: TGTGCCAGCAGCTTAGTTCGACAGCTCTACAATGAGCAGTTCTTC
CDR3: CASSLVRQLYNEQFF

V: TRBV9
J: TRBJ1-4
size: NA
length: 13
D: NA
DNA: TGTGCCAGCAGAGCGCCCGGGGATGAAAAACTGTTTTTT
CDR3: CASRAPGDEKLFF

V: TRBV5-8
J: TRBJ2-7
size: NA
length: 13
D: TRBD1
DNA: TGTGCCAGCGGGACAGACGATGCCATCGAGCAGTACTTC
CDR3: CASGTDDAIEQYF

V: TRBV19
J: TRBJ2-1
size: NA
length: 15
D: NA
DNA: TGTGCCAGTAGTATAGTAGGGGAATCCCTCAATGAGCAGTTCTTC
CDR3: CASSIVGESLNEQFF

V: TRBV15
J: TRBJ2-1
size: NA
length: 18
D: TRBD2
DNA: TGTGCCACCAGCAGAGACGGACCCTTAGCGGGAGGTTACAATGAGCAGTTCTTC
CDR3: CATSRDGPLAGGYNEQFF

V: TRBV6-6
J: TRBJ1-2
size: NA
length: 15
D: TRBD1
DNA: TGTGCCAGCAGTTACCTACAGGGGGAATGGCATGGCTACACCTTC
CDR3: CASSYLQGEWHGYTF